This record covers a single T cell receptor (beta chain). Antigen unknown. The data stem from a study of T cells after posttransplantation cyclophosphamide. General study results and limits: Skin or GI-infiltrating T cells shared few TRB sequences with blood.

In germline, CDR1 is SGDLS, CDR2 YYNGEE. V was pared by 4 bases and J by 7 bases, with 3 bases of the junction left unmatched. The CDR3 consists of 14 residues. This table comes from immunoSEQ multiplex PCR, and its TCRdb copy is limited to in-frame clones, with some not included. The data contain approximately 20,000 clones, around 87% of them singletons. Controls had myeloablative marrow grafts with methotrexate and calcineurin inhibitor, sampled at 1 year. Sequencing was performed on PBMCs, taken just over 350 days after allogeneic stem cell transplant with calcineurin inhibitor and methotrexate. This chain connects TRBV9 to TRBJ2-1; TRBD2 matches at 12 bases. The sequence was obtained from a female patient in her thirties or forties who received an allogeneic stem cell transplant from an unrelated donor, was CMV-positive, and had acute and chronic GVHD. Some T cells could come from the graft donor. CDR3 coding DNA: TGTGCCAGCAGCCCTGGACTAGCGGGGAATGAGCAGTTCTTC. Amino acid sequence: CASSPGLAGNEQFF.